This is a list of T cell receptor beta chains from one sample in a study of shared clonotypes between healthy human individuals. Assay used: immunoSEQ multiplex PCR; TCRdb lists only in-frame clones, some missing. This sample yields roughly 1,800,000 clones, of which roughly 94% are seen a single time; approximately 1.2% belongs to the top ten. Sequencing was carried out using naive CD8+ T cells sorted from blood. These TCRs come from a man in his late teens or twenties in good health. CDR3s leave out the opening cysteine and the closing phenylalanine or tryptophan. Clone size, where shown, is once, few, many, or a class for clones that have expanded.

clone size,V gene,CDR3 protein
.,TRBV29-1,SVEWVGSHPGTQY
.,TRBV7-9,ASSLAVRTSGETQY
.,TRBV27,ASSPSTGEEGQPQH
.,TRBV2,ASPKLGTQETQY
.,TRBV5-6,ASSWGTTSYEQY
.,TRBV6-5,ASSYSPDTQY
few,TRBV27,ASSLFAGQDYGYT
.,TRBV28,ASSLVGEGNTEAF
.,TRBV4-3,ASSQSGTDLYGYT
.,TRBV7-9,ASNLITGELF
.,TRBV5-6,ASSLGMGAVRYEQY
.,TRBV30,AWSQGGTSGEQY
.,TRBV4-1,ASSGGVGHEQY
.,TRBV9,ASSLQGTPQETQY
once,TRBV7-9,ASSLAGGGDTEAF
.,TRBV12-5,ASGEPGTASYEQY
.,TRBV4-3,ASSQDRGTMGPYGYT
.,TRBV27,ASSFPYGTGGYEQY
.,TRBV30,AWSNQANQPQH
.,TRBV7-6,ASSLTANTGELF
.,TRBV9,ASSASVGQLNTEAF
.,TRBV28,ASSLTGMNTEAF
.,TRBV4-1,ASSPSQAKSPLH
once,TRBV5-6,ASSLDSSGRWYEQY
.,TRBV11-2,ASSLEGGGEKLF
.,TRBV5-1,ASSLEIPEEDGYT
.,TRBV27,ASGEQGPAFPQY